The subject of this entry is one T cell receptor (beta chain). Its matching antigen is unknown. This entry is derived from a study of T cell responses to AZD1222 COVID-19 vaccine. Using immunoSEQ multiplex PCR, the repertoire was profiled, and TCRdb retains in-frame clones only, with some absent. The data contain about 160,000 clones, approximately 88% of them singletons. Notes on the study in general: Only a handful of AZD1222 recipients, roughly six in all, had baseline seropositivity.

The CDR3 runs 15 residues. Trimming removed 7 bases from V and 2 bases from J; junction bases left unmatched: 7. Germline V gives CDR1 SNHLY, CDR2 FYNNEI. The sample was peripheral blood, taken 28 days after the second AZD1222 dose. The sequence came from an adult who received the AZD1222 COVID-19 vaccine. The V call is TRBV2, the J call TRBJ2-2, with 7 bases matching TRBD2. CDR3 sequence reads: CASTRWGGNTGELFF. The CDR3 region has the DNA TGTGCCAGCACCAGGTGGGGGGGAAACACCGGGGAGCTGTTTTTT.